This TCR beta chain was sequenced during a study of blood T cell repertoires in COVID-19. Study at large: The United States, Italy and Spain were the sources of the acute and convalescent COVID-19 samples.

This CDR3 region has 16 residues. Germline CDR1 reads SGHTA; CDR2 reads FQGNSA. Trimming cost V 0 bases and J 2 bases, with 10 bases left between them. TCRdb keeps only in-frame clones here, not all; method: immunoSEQ multiplex PCR. The repertoire holds around 260,000 clones, with roughly nine tenths as singletons. The sample was peripheral blood. V gene TRBV7-2 combines with J gene TRBJ2-2; a possible D gene is TRBD1 (5 bases). This TCR was sampled from a man aged 18 to 29 with active or convalescent COVID-19. Here the CDR3 reads CASSLAGQRNTGELFF. The CDR3 DNA sequence: TGTGCCAGCAGCTTAGCGGGGCAGAGAAACACCGGGGAGCTGTTTTTT. The full variable domain, completed using reference TRBV7-2 and TRBJ2-2, is GAGVSQSPSNKVTEKGKDVELRCDPISGHTALYWYRQSLGQGLEFLIYFQGNSAPDKSGLPSDRFSAERTGGSVSTLTIQRTQQEDSAVYLCASSLAGQRNTGELFFGEGSRLTVL.